This T cell receptor (beta chain) was recorded in a study of regulatory T cells in long-lasting Graves disease. General study findings and limits: TRBV28, TRBJ1-2 and TRBJ2-5 were favored in persistent disease.

Noted time point: newly diagnosed GD, antithyroid drugs for less than 3 months. RNA from PBMCs was the source of the TCR library. Between the trimmed V and J ends, which lost 0 bases and 2 bases, there was a span of 12 bases. Germline V gives CDR1 MNHEY, CDR2 SVGEGT. The CDR3 has 16 residues. As for this clonotype: The antigen is undetermined.

The authors built TCR beta libraries using iRepertoire HTBI primers and Arm-PCR of CDR3 regions. TCRdb independently ran MiXCR on the multiplex PCR reads; one entry per CDR3 protein. The sample gives around 400,000 distinct CDR3 sequences, approximately 16% of which show up once; about 8.2% is in the top ten. Separately, the same data were catalogued under a study of T cells in Graves' hyperthyroidism and ophthalmopathy.

This TCR derives from a woman between 35 and 50 years old with Graves disease. The V and J genes are TRBV6-2 or TRBV6-3 and TRBJ2-3; either TRBD1 or TRBD2 may supply D (5 bases each). The specimen was peripheral blood mononuclear cells (PBMCs), collected at new diagnosis, from a patient treated with antithyroid drugs. CDR3 region: CASSYSGRAFTDTQYF. The CDR3, as DNA: TGTGCCAGCAGTTACTCGGGACGAGCATTCACAGATACGCAGTATTTT.